This is a list of T cell receptor beta chains from one sample in a study of T cells in Graves' hyperthyroidism and ophthalmopathy. TCRdb re-derived calls from the multiplex PCR reads in MiXCR, one entry per CDR3 protein. The sample has some 490,000 distinct CDR3 sequences, roughly 22% seen once; the top ten hold 45% to 50%. Sample: blood. Every receptor here comes from a woman aged 70-85 years with Graves' ophthalmopathy. Both conserved end residues are part of each CDR3. The D gene is left open where the match is weak. Only part of the rows carry a size: once, few, many, or a class if the clone is expanded.

J gene | D gene | clone size | V gene | CDR3 protein | CDR3 DNA
TRBJ2-3 | TRBD2 | few | TRBV3-1 | CASSPAGVGTDTQYF | TGTGCCAGCAGCCCAGCGGGAGTGGGGACAGATACGCAGTATTTT
TRBJ1-4 | . | few | TRBV6-1 | CASSQVGATNEKLFF | TGTGCCAGCAGCCAGGTGGGGGCGACTAATGAAAAACTGTTTTTT
TRBJ1-5 | . | . | TRBV30 | CAWNRAYNQPQHF | TGTGCCTGGAACCGGGCCTACAATCAGCCCCAGCATTTT
TRBJ1-1 | . | many | TRBV28 | CASRSPEGHTEAFF | TGTGCCAGCAGGTCCCCAGAAGGTCACACTGAAGCTTTCTTT
TRBJ2-1 | . | . | TRBV9 | CASSVAGYHEQFF | TGTGCCAGCAGCGTAGCCGGATACCATGAGCAGTTCTTC
TRBJ1-2 | . | few | TRBV3-1 | CASRLTGNYGYTF | TGTGCCAGCAGACTAACAGGGAACTATGGCTACACCTTC
TRBJ2-4 | . | few | TRBV7-3 | CASSLKGGPKNIQYF | TGTGCCAGCAGCTTAAAGGGTGGACCCAAAAACATTCAGTACTTC
TRBJ2-3 | TRBD2 | many | TRBV7-3 | CASSREGRTDTQYF | TGTGCCAGTTCTCGGGAGGGCCGCACAGATACGCAGTATTTT
TRBJ1-1 | . | many | TRBV6-2/TRBV6-3 | CAGWDGFTEAFF | TGTGCCGGTTGGGACGGCTTCACTGAAGCTTTCTTT
TRBJ1-2 | TRBD1 | few | TRBV29-1 | CSVVGTGVYGYTF | TGCAGCGTTGTCGGGACAGGGGTCTATGGCTACACCTTC
TRBJ1-1 | . | few | TRBV15 | CATSRDQAVRLGTEAFF | TGTGCCACCAGCAGAGATCAGGCCGTCCGGCTGGGCACTGAAGCTTTCTTT
TRBJ1-2 | . | many | TRBV30 | CAWSVIDRNYGYTF | TGTGCCTGGAGTGTAATCGACAGAAACTATGGCTACACCTTC
TRBJ2-5 | . | few | TRBV4-2 | CASSQERAGETQYF | TGTGCCAGCAGCCAAGAACGGGCAGGAGAGACCCAGTACTTC
TRBJ2-5 | TRBD2 | few | TRBV9 | CASSEGLAGGFQETQYF | TGTGCCAGCAGCGAGGGACTAGCGGGAGGTTTCCAAGAGACCCAGTACTTC
TRBJ2-1 | TRBD2 | . | TRBV13 | CASSLETSGNDEQLF | TGTGCCAGCAGCTTAGAGACTAGCGGGAACGATGAGCAGCTCTTC
TRBJ1-1 | . | few | TRBV9 | CASSPGGVGNTEAFF | TGTGCCAGCAGCCCGGGGGGGGTTGGGAACACTGAAGCTTTCTTT
TRBJ2-5 | . | many | TRBV12-3/TRBV12-4 | CASSLRNGEETQYF | TGTGCCAGCAGTCTCCGAAACGGGGAAGAGACCCAGTACTTC
TRBJ2-3 | . | many | TRBV12-3/TRBV12-4 | CASSLGGSPDTQYF | TGTGCCAGCAGTTTAGGAGGGAGTCCAGATACGCAGTATTTT
TRBJ2-3 | TRBD2 | few | TRBV9 | CASSPRTSGRSIDTQYF | TGTGCCAGCAGCCCGCGGACTAGCGGGAGATCCATAGATACGCAGTATTTT
TRBJ2-7 | TRBD2 | few | TRBV10-3 | CAISPGASGTREQYF | TGTGCCATCAGTCCCGGGGCTAGCGGGACTCGTGAGCAGTACTTC
TRBJ2-3 | TRBD2 | few | TRBV27 | CATMGGSPSTDTQYF | TGTGCCACCATGGGCGGGAGCCCCTCCACAGATACGCAGTATTTT
TRBJ2-3 | TRBD1 | . | TRBV12-3/TRBV12-4 | CASSFLDRRSTDTQYF | TGTGCCAGCAGTTTCCTGGACAGGCGAAGCACAGATACGCAGTATTTT
TRBJ2-1 | TRBD2 | few | TRBV5-1 | CASSLGLAVLNEQFF | TGCGCCAGCAGCTTGGGACTAGCGGTCCTCAATGAGCAGTTCTTC
TRBJ2-2 | . | few | TRBV10-3 | CATSQGTGELFF | TGTGCCACCAGCCAGGGGACCGGGGAGCTGTTTTTT
TRBJ2-3 | TRBD2 | . | TRBV10-3 | CAIGSSGSGVTDTQYF | TGTGCCATCGGCTCTAGCGGGAGTGGGGTCACAGATACGCAGTATTTT
TRBJ1-6 | TRBD1 | many | TRBV28 | CASSSTGGGIPLHF | TGTGCCAGCAGTTCGACAGGGGGAGGAATACCCCTCCACTTT
TRBJ2-1 | . | . | TRBV5-1 | CASSKKGGEAYNEQFF | TGCGCCAGCAGCAAAAAGGGGGGGGAGGCATACAATGAGCAGTTCTTC
TRBJ1-4 | TRBD1 | . | TRBV4-1 | CASSHPQGGREKLFF | TGCGCCAGCAGCCACCCCCAGGGGGGGAGGGAAAAACTGTTTTTT
TRBJ1-5 | . | . | TRBV7-9 | CASSLAPREVGQPQHF | TGTGCCAGCAGCTTGGCCCCCAGGGAAGTAGGTCAGCCCCAGCATTTT
TRBJ1-6 | . | . | TRBV5-1 | CASSLDRVGNSPLHF | TGCGCCAGCAGCTTGGACAGGGTTGGAAATTCACCCCTCCACTTT
TRBJ2-7 | TRBD1 | . | TRBV28 | CASSFPTTGNEQYF | TGTGCCAGCAGTTTCCCCACGACAGGGAACGAGCAGTACTTC
TRBJ1-2 | . | . | TRBV28 | CASSSHSAGADYGYTF | TGTGCCAGCAGTTCCCACTCCGCAGGGGCCGACTATGGCTACACCTTC
TRBJ1-1 | TRBD1 | . | TRBV5-1 | CASSQGDRTNTEAFF | TGCGCCAGCAGCCAGGGGGACAGGACGAACACTGAAGCTTTCTTT
TRBJ1-4 | TRBD1 | few | TRBV2 | CASRRRDSNQKLFF | TGTGCCAGCAGACGCCGGGACAGTAATCAAAAACTGTTTTTT
TRBJ2-7 | TRBD2 | few | TRBV20-1 | CSARGNHGTSFLNEQYF | TGCAGTGCTAGGGGGAATCACGGGACTAGCTTTCTGAACGAGCAGTACTTC
TRBJ2-1 | . | many | TRBV11-2 | CASSLSSSGVYNEQFF | TGTGCCAGCAGCTTATCTAGTAGCGGAGTCTACAATGAGCAGTTCTTC
TRBJ1-1 | . | few | TRBV6-1 | CASRISGVTEAFF | TGTGCCAGCAGAATATCAGGGGTCACTGAAGCTTTCTTT
TRBJ2-5 | . | few | TRBV10-2 | CASSGVAGAGQETQYF | TGCGCCAGCAGTGGGGTAGCCGGAGCGGGTCAAGAGACCCAGTACTTC
TRBJ1-1 | . | . | TRBV20-1 | CSAGNRAEAFF | TGCAGTGCTGGAAACAGGGCTGAAGCTTTCTTT
TRBJ2-1 | . | . | TRBV6-2/TRBV6-3 | CASSYGHYSYNEQFF | TGTGCCAGCAGTTACGGACACTACTCCTACAATGAGCAGTTCTTC
TRBJ1-5 | . | . | TRBV19 | CASRNLKQPQHF | TGTGCCAGCAGAAATCTAAAGCAGCCCCAGCATTTT
TRBJ2-5 | . | once | TRBV30 | CAWSPDIQETQYF | TGTGCCTGGAGTCCGGACATCCAAGAGACCCAGTACTTC
TRBJ2-7 | TRBD2 | . | TRBV5-1 | CASSRTLAGGSYEQYF | TGCGCCAGCAGCAGAACACTAGCGGGAGGTTCCTACGAGCAGTACTTC
TRBJ1-2 | . | . | TRBV13 | CASSLFRELAFGYTF | TGTGCCAGCAGCTTGTTCAGGGAGCTCGCCTTTGGCTACACCTTC
TRBJ1-4 | . | few | TRBV11-2 | CASSLGQQGEKLFF | TGTGCCAGCAGCTTGGGACAACAGGGTGAAAAACTGTTTTTT
TRBJ2-4 | TRBD2 | once | TRBV3-1 | CASSQGGTSGSSQYF | TGTGCCAGCAGCCAAGGGGGGACTAGCGGGAGTTCTCAGTACTTC
TRBJ2-3 | . | many | TRBV7-2 | CASMLGRGTDTQYF | TGTGCCAGCATGTTAGGAAGGGGCACAGATACGCAGTATTTT
TRBJ1-2 | . | . | TRBV9 | CASSVEVDSPGGYTF | TGTGCCAGCAGCGTAGAGGTCGACTCTCCAGGAGGCTACACCTTC
TRBJ2-7 | . | . | TRBV6-1 | CASRGPGQSYEQYF | TGTGCCAGCAGAGGTCCGGGACAAAGCTACGAGCAGTACTTC
TRBJ1-1 | TRBD1 | few | TRBV14 | CASSYYFGQVGTEAFF | TGTGCCAGCAGCTACTACTTCGGACAGGTGGGCACTGAAGCTTTCTTT
TRBJ1-1 | . | few | TRBV3-1 | CASSQDKGWANTEAFF | TGTGCCAGCAGCCAAGATAAAGGTTGGGCAAACACTGAAGCTTTCTTT
TRBJ1-2 | . | many | TRBV12-3/TRBV12-4 | CASSFTQDYGYTF | TGTGCCAGCAGTTTTACCCAAGACTATGGCTACACCTTC
TRBJ2-5 | . | many | TRBV2 | CASQEGLLGETQYF | TGTGCCAGCCAAGAAGGACTACTGGGGGAGACCCAGTACTTC
TRBJ1-1 | . | few | TRBV18 | CASSPGQGALSTEAFF | TGTGCCAGCTCACCAGGGCAGGGTGCCCTGAGCACTGAAGCTTTCTTT
TRBJ1-1 | . | few | TRBV20-1 | CSARVPGTGTEAFF | TGCAGTGCTAGAGTTCCGGGAACAGGCACTGAAGCTTTCTTT
TRBJ2-7 | . | few | TRBV6-1 | CASSEQDWSDEQYF | TGTGCCAGCAGTGAACAGGACTGGTCTGATGAGCAGTACTTC
TRBJ2-7 | . | many | TRBV28 | CASRKPRGGSYEQYF | TGTGCCAGCAGAAAACCCAGGGGAGGCTCCTACGAGCAGTACTTC
TRBJ1-2 | TRBD1 | . | TRBV24-1 | CATSDPGGQGSGGYTF | TGTGCCACCAGTGATCCCGGTGGACAGGGGAGCGGTGGCTACACCTTC
TRBJ2-6 | . | few | TRBV5-1 | CANSSKGPAGANVLTF | TGCGCCAACAGCTCTAAAGGGCCCGCAGGGGCCAACGTCCTGACTTTC
TRBJ2-7 | . | . | TRBV10-3 | CAISESLGSYYEQYF | TGTGCCATCAGTGAGTCATTGGGCAGCTACTACGAGCAGTACTTC